One T cell receptor beta chain is described in this entry. Its target is not known. The data were produced by immunoSEQ multiplex PCR, yet TCRdb's version contains in-frame clones alone and is incomplete. The data contain some 64,000 clones, roughly four fifths of them seen just once; the ten biggest clones take up roughly 15%. The sample comes from a study of radiotherapy plus CTLA-4 blockade in lung cancer. Points from the study as a whole: The study found tumor-derived TCR clones expanded in blood after radiotherapy plus ipilimumab.

The CDR3 consists of 14 residues. Germline V lookup: CDR1 KGHSH, CDR2 LQKENI. J was trimmed by 5 bases and V by 4 bases; bases with no gene match: 7. The clonotype was recovered from a human donor with non-small cell lung cancer whose response to radiotherapy plus ipilimumab could not be evaluated. Some clones in this sample may be carry-over from other donors' samples. Specimen: peripheral blood, collected from a patient treated with radiotherapy plus ipilimumab. The chain carries TRBV18 and TRBJ1-2, with 7 nucleotides matching TRBD1. DNA for the CDR3: TGTGCCAGCTCACTTGACAGGGCCCTGTATGGCTACACCTTC. Amino acid sequence: CASSLDRALYGYTF.